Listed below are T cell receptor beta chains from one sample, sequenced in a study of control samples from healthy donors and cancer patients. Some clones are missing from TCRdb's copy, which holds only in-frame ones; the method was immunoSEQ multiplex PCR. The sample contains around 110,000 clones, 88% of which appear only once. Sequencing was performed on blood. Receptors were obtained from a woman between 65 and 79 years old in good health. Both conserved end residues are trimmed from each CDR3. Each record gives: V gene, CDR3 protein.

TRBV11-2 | ASSLGGPYNEQF
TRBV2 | ASSAQSASEQF
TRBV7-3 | ASSLMTGSNSPLH
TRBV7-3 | ASSFSSSGGINEQF
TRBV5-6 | ASSLWTSGWETQY
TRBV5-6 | ASSTRGAVSQPQH
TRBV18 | ASSYGLRDTEAF
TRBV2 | ASVGWQATSASGGTFGSYNEQF
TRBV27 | ASSYFGVADTNEQF
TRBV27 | ASSLSGGNTQY
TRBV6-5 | ASSPGPLNTEAF
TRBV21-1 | ASSKLRGGPSEAF
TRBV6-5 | ASNSAGGNTGELF
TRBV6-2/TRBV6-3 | ASSYIRDYNEQF
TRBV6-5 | ASSPLAGGYNEQF
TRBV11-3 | ASSLHPNTEAF
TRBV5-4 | ASSLKAGPEAF
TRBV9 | ASSQTSRNTYEQY
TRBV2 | ASNQAGGMGSPLH
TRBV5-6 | ASSFVSASYEQY
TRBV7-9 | ASSPRGGVNTEAF
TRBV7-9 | AEVGGAGNTIY
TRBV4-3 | ASSQQGQGGSPLH
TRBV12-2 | ASRPKTVSSYEQY
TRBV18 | ASSPMTGVTSLGAF
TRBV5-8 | ASSLNLGGDTGELF
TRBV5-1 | ASSLGGGGDNEQF
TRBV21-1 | ASSRQGKSEQKEKLF
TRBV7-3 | ASTKVGYAEAF
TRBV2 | ASSALGQGLVGYT
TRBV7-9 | ASSENPGNNQPQH
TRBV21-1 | ASSKMGTGRPLNEKLF